Listed here is a single T cell receptor beta chain. Here immunoSEQ multiplex PCR was the method, and the copy in TCRdb shows in-frame clones only, minus some. This table holds 30,000 to 45,000 clones, over 60% found once. These data belong to a study of radiotherapy plus CTLA-4 blockade in lung cancer. V lost 4 bases, J lost 3 bases, and 6 bases lay in between. There are 12 residues in the CDR3. The germline V gene has CDR1 SNHLY and CDR2 FYNNEI. The chain links TRBV2 to TRBJ2-5, with D perhaps TRBD1 (5 bases). Sample: peripheral blood, taken from a patient treated with radiotherapy plus ipilimumab. The sequence was collected from a human donor with non-small cell lung cancer who had stable disease on radiotherapy plus ipilimumab. The CDR3 is CASSVGEETQYF. The CDR3 DNA reads TGTGCCAGCAGTGTAGGGGAAGAGACCCAGTACTTC.